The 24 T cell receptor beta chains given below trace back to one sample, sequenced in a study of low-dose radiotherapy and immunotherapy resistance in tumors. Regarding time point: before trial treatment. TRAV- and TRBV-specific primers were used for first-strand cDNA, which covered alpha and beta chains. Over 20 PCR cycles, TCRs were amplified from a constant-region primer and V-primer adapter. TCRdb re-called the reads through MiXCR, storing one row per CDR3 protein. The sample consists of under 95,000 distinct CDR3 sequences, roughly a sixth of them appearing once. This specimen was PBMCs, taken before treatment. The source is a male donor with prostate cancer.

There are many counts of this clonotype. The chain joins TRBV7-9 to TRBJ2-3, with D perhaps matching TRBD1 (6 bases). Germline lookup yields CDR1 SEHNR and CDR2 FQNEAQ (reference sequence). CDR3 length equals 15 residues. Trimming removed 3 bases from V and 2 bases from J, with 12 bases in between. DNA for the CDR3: TGTGCCAGCAGCTTCGGCCGGGACAACACAGATACGCAGTATTTT. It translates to CASSFGRDNTDTQYF.

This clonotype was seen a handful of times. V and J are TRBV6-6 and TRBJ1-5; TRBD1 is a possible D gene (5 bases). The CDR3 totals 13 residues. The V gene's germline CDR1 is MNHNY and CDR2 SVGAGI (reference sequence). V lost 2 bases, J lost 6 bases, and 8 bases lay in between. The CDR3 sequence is CASSYPDSQPQHF. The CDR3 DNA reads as TGTGCCAGCAGTTACCCCGACAGTCAGCCCCAGCATTTT.

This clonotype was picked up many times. The CDR3 is CASSFGRVWEKLFF. The CDR3 DNA reads TGTGCCAGCAGTTTTGGCAGGGTGTGGGAAAAACTGTTTTTT. This chain connects TRBV12-3 or TRBV12-4 to TRBJ1-4; D might be TRBD1 (5 bases). The CDR3 covers 14 residues. V was clipped by 3 bases and J by 8 bases, with 13 bases between them.

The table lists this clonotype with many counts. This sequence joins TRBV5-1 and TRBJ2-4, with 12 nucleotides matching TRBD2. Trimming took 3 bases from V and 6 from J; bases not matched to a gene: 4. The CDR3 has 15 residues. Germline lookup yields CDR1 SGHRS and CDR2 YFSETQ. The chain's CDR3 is CASSSLAGGPNIQYF. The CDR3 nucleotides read TGCGCCAGCAGCTCACTAGCGGGGGGACCAAACATTCAGTACTTC.

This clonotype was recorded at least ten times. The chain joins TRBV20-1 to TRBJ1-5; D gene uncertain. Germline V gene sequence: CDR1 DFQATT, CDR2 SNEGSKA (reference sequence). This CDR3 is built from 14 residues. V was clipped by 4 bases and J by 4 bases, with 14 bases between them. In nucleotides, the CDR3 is TGCAGTGCTACCCATGAGGAACTAAATCAGCCCCAGCATTTT. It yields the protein CSATHEELNQPQHF.

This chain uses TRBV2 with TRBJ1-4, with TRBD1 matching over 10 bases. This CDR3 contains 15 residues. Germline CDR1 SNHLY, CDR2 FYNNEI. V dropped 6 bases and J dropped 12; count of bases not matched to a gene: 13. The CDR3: CASSPMTGGSGELFF. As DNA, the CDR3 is TGTGCCAGCAGCCCCATGACAGGGGGCTCCGGGGAACTGTTTTTT.

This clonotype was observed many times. CDR3 sequence: CSASDRRGLDTQYF. CDR3 DNA: TGCAGTGCTAGTGACCGGCGGGGGTTAGATACGCAGTATTTT. V usage is TRBV20-1 and J usage is TRBJ2-3; 7 bases align to TRBD2. Germline V gene data show CDR1 as DFQATT and CDR2 as SNEGSKA (reference sequence). The CDR3 runs 14 residues. J was trimmed by 5 bases and V by 3 bases; bases with no gene match: 8.

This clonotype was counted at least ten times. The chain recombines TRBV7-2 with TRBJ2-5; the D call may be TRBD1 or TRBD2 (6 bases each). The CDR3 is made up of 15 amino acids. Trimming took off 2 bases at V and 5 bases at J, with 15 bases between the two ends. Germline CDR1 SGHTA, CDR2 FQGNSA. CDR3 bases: TGTGCCAGCAGCTTACAATGGGGGGCCTTGGAGACCCAGTACTTC. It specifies CASSLQWGALETQYF. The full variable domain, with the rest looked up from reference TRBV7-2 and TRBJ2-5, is GAGVSQSPSNKVTEKGKDVELRCDPISGHTALYWYRQSLGQGLEFLIYFQGNSAPDKSGLPSDRFSAERTGGSVSTLTIQRTQQEDSAVYLCASSLQWGALETQYFGPGTRLLVL.

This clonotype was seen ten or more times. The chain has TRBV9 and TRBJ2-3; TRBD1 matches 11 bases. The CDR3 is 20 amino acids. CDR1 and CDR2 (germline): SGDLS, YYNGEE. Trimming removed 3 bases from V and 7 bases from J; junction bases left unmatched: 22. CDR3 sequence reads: CASSAPFGQGAQLGGNTQYF. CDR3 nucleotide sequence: TGTGCCAGCAGCGCCCCTTTCGGACAGGGGGCTCAATTGGGGGGGAATACGCAGTATTTT.

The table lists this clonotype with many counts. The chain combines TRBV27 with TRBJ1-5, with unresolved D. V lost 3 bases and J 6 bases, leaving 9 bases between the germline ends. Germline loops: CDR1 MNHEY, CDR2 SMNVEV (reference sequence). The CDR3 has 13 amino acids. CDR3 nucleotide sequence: TGTGCCAGCAGTTTCGCCAACAGTCAGCCCCAGCATTTT. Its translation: CASSFANSQPQHF.

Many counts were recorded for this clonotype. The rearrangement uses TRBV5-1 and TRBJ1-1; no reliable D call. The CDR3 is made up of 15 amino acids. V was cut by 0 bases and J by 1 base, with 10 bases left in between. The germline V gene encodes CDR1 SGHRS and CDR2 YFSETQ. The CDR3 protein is CASSLAGVANTEAFF. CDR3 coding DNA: TGCGCCAGCAGCTTGGCCGGGGTAGCGAACACTGAAGCTTTCTTT.

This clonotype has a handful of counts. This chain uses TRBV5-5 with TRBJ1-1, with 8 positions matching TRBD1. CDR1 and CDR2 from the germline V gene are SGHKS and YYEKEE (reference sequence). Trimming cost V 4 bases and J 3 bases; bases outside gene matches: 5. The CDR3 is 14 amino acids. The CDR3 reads CASSIRGPDTEAFF. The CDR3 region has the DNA TGTGCCAGCAGCATCAGGGGGCCGGACACTGAAGCTTTCTTT. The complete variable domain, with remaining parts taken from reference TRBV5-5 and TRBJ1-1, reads DAGVTQSPTHLIKTRGQQVTLRCSPISGHKSVSWYQQVLGQGPQFIFQYYEKEERGRGNFPDRFSARQFPNYSSELNVNALLLGDSALYLCASSIRGPDTEAFFGQGTRLTVV.

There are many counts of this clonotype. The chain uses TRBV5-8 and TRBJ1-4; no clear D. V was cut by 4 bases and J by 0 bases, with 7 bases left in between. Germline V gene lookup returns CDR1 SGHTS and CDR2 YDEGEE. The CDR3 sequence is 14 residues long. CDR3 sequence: CASSLDATNEKLFF. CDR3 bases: TGTGCCAGCAGCCTAGATGCAACTAATGAAAAACTGTTTTTT.

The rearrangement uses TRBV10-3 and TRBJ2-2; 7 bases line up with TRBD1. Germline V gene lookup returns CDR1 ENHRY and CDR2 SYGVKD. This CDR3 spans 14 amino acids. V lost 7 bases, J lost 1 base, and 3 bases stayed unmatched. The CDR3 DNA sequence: TGTGCCATCATGCAGGGGGTGAACACCGGGGAGCTGTTTTTT. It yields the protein CAIMQGVNTGELFF.

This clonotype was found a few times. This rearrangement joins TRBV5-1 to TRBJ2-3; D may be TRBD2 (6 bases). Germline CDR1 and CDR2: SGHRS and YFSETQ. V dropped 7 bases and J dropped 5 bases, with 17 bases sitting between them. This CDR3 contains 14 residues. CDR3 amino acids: CASARDSVGDTQYF. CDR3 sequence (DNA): TGCGCCAGCGCTCGGGACTCAGTCGGAGATACGCAGTATTTT. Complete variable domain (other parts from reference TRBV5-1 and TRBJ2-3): KAGVTQTPRYLIKTRGQQVTLSCSPISGHRSVSWYQQTPGQGLQFLFEYFSETQRNKGNFPGRFSGRQFSNSRSEMNVSTLELGDSALYLCASARDSVGDTQYFGPGTRLTVL.

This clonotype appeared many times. The CDR3 region is CASSQEVGQTEAFF. CDR3 bases: TGTGCCAGCAGCCAAGAGGTGGGACAGACTGAAGCTTTCTTT. V gene TRBV7-9 combines with J gene TRBJ1-1, with 7 positions matching TRBD1. Germline V gene sequence: CDR1 SEHNR, CDR2 FQNEAQ (reference sequence). Losses at the gene ends were 5 bases for V and 5 bases for J; bases not matched to a gene: 8. The CDR3 consists of 14 residues.

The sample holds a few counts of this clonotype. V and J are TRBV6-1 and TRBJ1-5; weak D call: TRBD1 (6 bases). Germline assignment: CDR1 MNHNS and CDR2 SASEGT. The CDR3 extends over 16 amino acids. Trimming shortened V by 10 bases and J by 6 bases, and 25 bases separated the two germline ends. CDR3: CAITQGQGTLGQPQHF. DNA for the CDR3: TGTGCCATCACCCAAGGTCAGGGGACGTTGGGTCAGCCCCAGCATTTT.

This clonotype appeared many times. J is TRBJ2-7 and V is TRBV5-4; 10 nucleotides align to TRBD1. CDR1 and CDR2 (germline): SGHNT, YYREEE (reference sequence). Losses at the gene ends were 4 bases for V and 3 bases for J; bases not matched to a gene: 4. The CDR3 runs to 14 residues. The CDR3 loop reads CASSPGTGDYEQYF. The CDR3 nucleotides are TGTGCCAGCAGCCCCGGGACAGGGGACTACGAGCAGTACTTC. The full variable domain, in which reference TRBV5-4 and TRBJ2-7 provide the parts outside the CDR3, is ETGVTQSPTHLIKTRGQQVTLRCSSQSGHNTVSWYQQALGQGPQFIFQYYREEENGRGNFPPRFSGLQFPNYSSELNVNALELDDSALYLCASSPGTGDYEQYFGPGTRLTVT.

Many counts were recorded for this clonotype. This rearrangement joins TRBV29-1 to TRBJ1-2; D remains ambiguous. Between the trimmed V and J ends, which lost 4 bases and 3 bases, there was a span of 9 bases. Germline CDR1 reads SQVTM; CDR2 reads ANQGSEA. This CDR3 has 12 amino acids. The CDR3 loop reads CSVVAGDYGYTF. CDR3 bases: TGCAGCGTTGTAGCGGGAGACTATGGCTACACCTTC.

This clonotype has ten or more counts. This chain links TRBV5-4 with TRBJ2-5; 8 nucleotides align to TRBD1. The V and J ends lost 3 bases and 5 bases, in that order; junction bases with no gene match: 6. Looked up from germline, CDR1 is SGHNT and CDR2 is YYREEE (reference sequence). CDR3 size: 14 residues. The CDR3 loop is CASSYQGAEETQYF. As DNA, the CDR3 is TGTGCCAGCAGCTACCAGGGGGCAGAGGAGACCCAGTACTTC.

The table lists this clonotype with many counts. CDR3 sequence (DNA): TGCAGCGTTGGCCCGCCGCATAGCGGGGGGTTAAATGAGCAGTTCTTC. It codes for CSVGPPHSGGLNEQFF. V and J are TRBV29-1 and TRBJ2-1; TRBD2 matches 10 bases. There are 16 residues in the CDR3. Germline CDR1 reads SQVTM; CDR2 reads ANQGSEA. The V gene end was trimmed by 4 bases and the J gene end by 7 bases; junction bases not matched to a gene: 13.

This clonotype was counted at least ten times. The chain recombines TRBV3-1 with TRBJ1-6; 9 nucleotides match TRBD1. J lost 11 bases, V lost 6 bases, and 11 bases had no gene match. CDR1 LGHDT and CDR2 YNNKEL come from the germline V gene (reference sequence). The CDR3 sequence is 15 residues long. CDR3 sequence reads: CASRNRDRAPTPLHF. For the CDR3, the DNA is TGTGCCAGCAGAAACCGGGACAGGGCTCCAACACCCCTCCACTTT. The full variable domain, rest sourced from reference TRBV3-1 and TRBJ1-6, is DTAVSQTPKYLVTQMGNDKSIKCEQNLGHDTMYWYKQDSKKFLKIMFSYNNKELIINETVPNRFSPKSPDKAHLNLHINSLELGDSAVYFCASRNRDRAPTPLHFGNGTRLTVT.

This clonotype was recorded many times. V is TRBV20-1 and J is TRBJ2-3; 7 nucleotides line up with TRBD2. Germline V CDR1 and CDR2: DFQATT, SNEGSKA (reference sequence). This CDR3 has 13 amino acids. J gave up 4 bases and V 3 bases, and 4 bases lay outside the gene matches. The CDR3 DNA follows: TGCAGTGCTAGCGGGGGGTGGGCAGATACGCAGTATTTT. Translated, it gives CSASGGWADTQYF.

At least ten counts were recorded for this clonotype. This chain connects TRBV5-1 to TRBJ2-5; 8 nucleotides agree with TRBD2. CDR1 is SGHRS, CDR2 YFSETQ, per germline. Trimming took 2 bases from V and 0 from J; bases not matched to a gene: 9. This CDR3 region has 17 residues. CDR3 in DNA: TGCGCCAGCAGCTTACGCTTCCCGGGGGGGAACCAAGAGACCCAGTACTTC. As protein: CASSLRFPGGNQETQYF.